This note documents a single T cell receptor (beta chain) sequence. PCR employed 60 Vbeta and 13 Jbeta primers. TCRdb keeps only in-frame clones here, not all; method: immunoSEQ multiplex PCR. The repertoire includes 100,000 to 150,000 clones, about 80% of them detected once, and 1.8% sits in the top ten. The CDR3 has 13 residues. The germline V gene encodes CDR1 SGDLS and CDR2 YYNGEE. The V and J ends lost 0 bases and 15 bases respectively, with 13 bases between them. This sample was included in a study of cytomegalovirus exposure and HLA in healthy donors. The sequenced sample consisted of PBMCs. The gene calls are TRBV9 and TRBJ1-6, with D tentatively TRBD1 (5 bases). The source is a man aged 18 to 35 in good health and CMV-seronegative. For the CDR3, the DNA is TGTGCCAGCAGCGTAGAGGCAGGGCGCGACCTCCACTTT. It specifies CASSVEAGRDLHF. Supplemented by reference TRBV9 and TRBJ1-6, the full variable domain reads DSGVTQTPKHLITATGQRVTLRCSPRSGDLSVYWYQQSLDQGLQFLIQYYNGEERAKGNILERFSAQQFPDLHSELNLSSLELGDSALYFCASSVEAGRDLHFGNGTRLTVT.